The entry below describes one TCR beta chain. Its antigen is as yet unknown. Trimming removed 5 bases from V and 0 bases from J; junction bases left unmatched: 3. The CDR3 is 14 residues long. Germline assignment: CDR1 SGHVS and CDR2 FQNEAQ. These data come from a study of T cell responses to AZD1222 COVID-19 vaccine. Study conclusions and caveats: Variant regions that are unmutated are reportedly the target of nearly half of spike-specific TCRs. The donors showed a predominance of white British ancestry and of females, with possible underestimation of clonal diversity. Repertoires were obtained solely post-peak T cell response.

The data were produced by immunoSEQ multiplex PCR, yet TCRdb's version contains in-frame clones alone and is incomplete. This table holds about 84,000 clones, 80% to 90% found once. The rearrangement joins TRBV7-8 to TRBJ1-1, with 7 bases lining up with TRBD1. The sample here was peripheral blood, taken 28 days after the second AZD1222 dose. This sequence was found in an adult who received the AZD1222 COVID-19 vaccine. The CDR3 reads CASSMGQMNTEAFF. CDR3 DNA sequence: TGTGCCAGCAGCATGGGACAGATGAACACTGAAGCTTTCTTT.